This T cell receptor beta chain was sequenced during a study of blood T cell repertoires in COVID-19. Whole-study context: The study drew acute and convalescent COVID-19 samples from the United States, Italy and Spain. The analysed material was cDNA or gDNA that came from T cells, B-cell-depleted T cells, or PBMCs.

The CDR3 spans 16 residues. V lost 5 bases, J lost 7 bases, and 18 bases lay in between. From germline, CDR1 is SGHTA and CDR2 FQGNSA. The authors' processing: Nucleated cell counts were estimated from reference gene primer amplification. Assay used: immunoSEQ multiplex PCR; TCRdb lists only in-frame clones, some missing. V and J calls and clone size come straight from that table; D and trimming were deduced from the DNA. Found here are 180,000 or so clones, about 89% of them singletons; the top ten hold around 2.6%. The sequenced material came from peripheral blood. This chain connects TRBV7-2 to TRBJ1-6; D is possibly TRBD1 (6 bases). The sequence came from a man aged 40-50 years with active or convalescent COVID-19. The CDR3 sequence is CASSPPSRGRNSPLHF. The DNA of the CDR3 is TGTGCCAGCAGCCCCCCGTCCAGGGGACGCAATTCACCCCTCCACTTT.